Below are 20 T cell receptor beta chains sequenced from a single sample in a study of technical replicates of blood from several donors. Some clones are missing from TCRdb's copy, which holds only in-frame ones; the method was immunoSEQ multiplex PCR. The table has approximately 97,000 clones, around 96% seen once; the top ten hold about 0.35%. The sequenced material came from T cells isolated from PBMCs. Every receptor here comes from a human donor in good health.

This clone is a singleton in its sample. The chain recombines TRBV27 with TRBJ1-2; 9 nucleotides align to TRBD1. Germline CDR1 is MNHEY and CDR2 is SMNVEV (reference sequence). The CDR3 is 14 residues long. Trimming cost V 4 bases and J 7 bases; bases outside gene matches: 7. CDR3 in DNA: TGTGCCAGCAGTTCCAGGACAGGGGTCTTTGGCTACACCTTC. It encodes CASSSRTGVFGYTF.

V is TRBV6-1 and J is TRBJ1-5; 8 bases line up with TRBD1. J was trimmed by 6 bases and V by 4 bases; bases with no gene match: 5. The V gene's germline CDR1 is MNHNS and CDR2 SASEGT. The CDR3 runs to 14 residues. CDR3 nucleotides: TGTGCCAGCAGTGGGACAGGGTATGGTCAGCCCCAGCATTTT. Its protein is CASSGTGYGQPQHF.

The chain is built from TRBV6-5 and TRBJ1-1; the D is unclear. Trimming cost V 5 bases and J 0 bases, with 7 bases left between them. Germline V CDR1 and CDR2: MNHEY, SVGAGI. The CDR3 covers 13 residues. The chain's CDR3 is CASSLIMNTEAFF. The CDR3 DNA follows: TGTGCCAGCAGTCTAATTATGAACACTGAAGCTTTCTTT.

The V gene is TRBV5-1, the J gene TRBJ1-5; D gene unclear. CDR1 is SGHRS, CDR2 YFSETQ, per germline. The CDR3 is 13 amino acids. V lost 2 bases to trimming and J lost 2 bases, with 5 bases between them. The CDR3 nucleotides are TGCGCCAGCAGCTTCGAGGGCAATCAGCCCCAGCATTTT. This sequence encodes CASSFEGNQPQHF.

The chain recombines TRBV5-4 with TRBJ2-7; TRBD2 agrees at 9 bases. This CDR3 contains 15 residues. V was pared by 0 bases and J by 5 bases, with 6 bases of the junction left unmatched. Germline V lookup: CDR1 SGHNT, CDR2 YYREEE (reference sequence). The CDR3 nucleotides are TGTGCCAGCAGCTTGGGAATTTTAGCGGGAGACGAGCAGTACTTC. Its protein product is CASSLGILAGDEQYF.

The count of this clone is one. This sequence joins TRBV6-1 and TRBJ1-1, with D perhaps TRBD1 (5 bases). Trimming removed 8 bases at V and 9 bases at J, with 10 bases between. The CDR3 runs to 10 residues. Looked up from germline, CDR1 is MNHNS and CDR2 is SASEGT. In DNA form, the CDR3 reads TGTGCCAGCCTATTGGGGCAAGCTTTCTTT. Translating gives CASLLGQAFF.

The V and J genes are TRBV20-1 and TRBJ2-5, with 7 bases identical to TRBD2. Trimming removed 7 bases from V and 5 bases from J; junction bases left unmatched: 4. The CDR3 length is 11 residues. Germline assignment: CDR1 DFQATT and CDR2 SNEGSKA (reference sequence). CDR3 sequence: CSGVGGETQYF. The CDR3 region has the DNA TGCAGTGGAGTGGGAGGGGAGACCCAGTACTTC.

This chain links TRBV9 with TRBJ2-5, with a tentative D call TRBD2 (5 bases). The CDR3 is 14 residues long. V was clipped by 2 bases and J by 1 base, with 9 bases between them. The V gene's germline CDR1 is SGDLS and CDR2 YYNGEE. The CDR3 bases are TGTGCCAGCAGCGTCGACGGGATCCAAGAGACCCAGTACTTC. Translation gives CASSVDGIQETQYF.

The chain links TRBV5-8 to TRBJ2-7, with a tentative D call TRBD1 (6 bases). The CDR3 totals 14 residues. Looked up from germline, CDR1 is SGHTS and CDR2 is YDEGEE. Trimming stripped 2 bases from V and 2 bases from J, with 11 bases between. CDR3 DNA: TGTGCCAGCAGCTTTGGGACATATACCTACGAGCAGTACTTC. Its translation: CASSFGTYTYEQYF.

This chain links TRBV19 with TRBJ2-3; D is possibly TRBD2 (6 bases). The germline V and J ends were trimmed by 4 bases and 4 bases, with 6 bases remaining between them. Germline CDR1 is LNHDA and CDR2 is SQIVND (reference sequence). CDR3 length: 12 amino acids. The CDR3 bases are TGTGCCAGTAGTACTAGCGCAGATACGCAGTATTTT. The encoded protein is CASSTSADTQYF.

CDR3 protein: CASSKTGNEETQYF. The CDR3 region has the DNA TGTGCCAGCAGCAAGACAGGGAATGAAGAGACCCAGTACTTC. The chain has TRBV7-9 and TRBJ2-5; 7 bases map to TRBD1. With V trimmed by 5 bases and J by 3 bases, 6 bases remained unmatched. Per germline, CDR1 SEHNR and CDR2 FQNEAQ (reference sequence). This CDR3 has 14 residues.

This clone occurred once. The gene calls are TRBV6-1 and TRBJ2-7; perhaps TRBD1 as D (5 bases). Between the trimmed V and J ends, which lost 8 bases and 2 bases, there was a span of 16 bases. Germline CDR1 reads MNHNS; CDR2 reads SASEGT. The CDR3 runs 14 residues. CDR3 in DNA: TGTGCCAGCCGAGAGGACATATTAACCTACGAGCAGTACTTC. Translation: CASREDILTYEQYF.

V and J are TRBV19 and TRBJ1-5; weak D call: TRBD1 (6 bases). The V gene lost 9 bases and the J gene lost 5 bases, with 11 bases spanning the gap. From germline, CDR1 is LNHDA and CDR2 SQIVND (reference sequence). The length of the CDR3 is 12 residues. The CDR3, as DNA: TGTGCCAGCCGGGACATGCATCAGCCCCAGCATTTT. This sequence encodes CASRDMHQPQHF.

This clone was detected once. The rearrangement joins TRBV25-1 to TRBJ1-3; no reliable D call. V lost 1 base, J lost 0 bases, and 4 bases lay in between. This CDR3 is 14 amino acids long. Per germline, CDR1 MGHDK and CDR2 SYGVNS. The CDR3 region is CASSEWSSGNTIYF. The CDR3 bases are TGTGCCAGCAGTGAATGGAGCTCTGGAAACACCATATATTTT.

V is TRBV18 and J is TRBJ2-3; D not resolved. In germline, CDR1 is KGHSH, CDR2 LQKENI. Between the trimmed V and J ends, which lost 1 base and 1 base, there was a span of 9 bases. The length of the CDR3 is 15 residues. CDR3 loop: CASSPRAEGTDTQYF. The CDR3 DNA follows: TGTGCCAGCTCACCACGCGCGGAAGGCACAGATACGCAGTATTTT.

The chain recombines TRBV7-9 with TRBJ2-1; the match to TRBD2 covers 8 bases. With V trimmed by 5 bases and J by 11 bases, 14 bases remained unmatched. This CDR3 region has 15 residues. Per the germline V gene, CDR1 is SEHNR and CDR2 is FQNEAQ (reference sequence). The CDR3 region is CASSPLAGSLGKQFF. DNA of the CDR3: TGTGCCAGCAGCCCGCTAGCGGGTTCACTCGGGAAGCAGTTCTTC.

This chain joins TRBV9 and TRBJ2-3; 9 nucleotides agree with TRBD2. The CDR3 spans 16 residues. The J segment lost 4 bases and the V segment lost 1 base, leaving 7 bases of the junction unmatched. Germline V gives CDR1 SGDLS, CDR2 YYNGEE. The CDR3 is CASSVLAGSESDTQYF. In nucleotides, the CDR3 is TGTGCCAGCAGCGTACTAGCGGGAAGTGAGTCAGATACGCAGTATTTT.

CDR3 nucleotides: TGTGCCAGCAGACCCTACAGGGGAACAGAGACCCAGTACTTC. Translated: CASRPYRGTETQYF. This sequence joins TRBV6-5 and TRBJ2-5; 7 bases line up with TRBD1. The germline CDR1 and CDR2 sequences are MNHEY and SVGAGI. The V gene end was trimmed by 6 bases and the J gene end by 4 bases; junction bases not matched to a gene: 8. CDR3 length equals 14 residues.

This clone is a singleton in its sample. V gene TRBV12-5 combines with J gene TRBJ1-3; TRBD1 aligns across 7 bases. CDR3 length: 20 residues. Germline V lookup: CDR1 LGHNT, CDR2 FRNRAP. Trimming cost V 5 bases and J 4 bases; bases outside gene matches: 23. The CDR3, as DNA: TGTGCTAGTGGTCCCCCGACCTCGAAGTTCAGGGGGGACAGAGGAAACACCATATATTTT. This codes for CASGPPTSKFRGDRGNTIYF.

This rearrangement joins TRBV12-2 to TRBJ1-5; TRBD1, the D gene given by the table, was not confirmed from the DNA. TRBV12-2 counts as a pseudogene. The length of the CDR3 is 16 residues. CDR3 residues: CASRPTGEDGNQPQHF. CDR3 nucleotides: TGTGCAAGTCGTCCCACAGGGGAGGACGGCAATCAGCCCCAGCATTTT.